A selection of T cell receptor beta chains follows, all from one sample in a study of radiotherapy plus CTLA-4 blockade in lung cancer. The protocol was immunoSEQ multiplex PCR, while the TCRdb copy is restricted to in-frame clones and leaves out a portion. The sample contains about 72,000 clones, approximately 78% of which appear only once. This specimen consisted of peripheral blood, obtained from a patient treated with radiotherapy plus ipilimumab. These receptors all stem from a human donor with non-small cell lung cancer who had a complete response to radiotherapy plus ipilimumab. Each CDR3 is given with its conserved first and last residue. D genes are given only for firm matches. Not every row has a clone size; where given, it reads once, few, many or a size class.

>TRBV18|NA|TRBD1|TRBJ1-6
TGTGCCAGCTCACAGGACAGGGGCTATTCACCCCTCCACTTT
CASSQDRGYSPLHF
>TRBV27|NA|TRBD2|TRBJ2-3
TGTGCCAGCAGTCCCCGACTAGCGGGAGAAGCGACAGATACGCAGTATTTT
CASSPRLAGEATDTQYF
>TRBV18|NA|TRBD1|TRBJ1-2
TGTGCCAGCTCACAAGGACAGGTGGAAGGCTACACCTTC
CASSQGQVEGYTF
>TRBV6-1|NA|TRBD1|TRBJ1-5
TGTGCCAGCAGGGATGACAGGGGCCTATATCAGCCCCAGCATTTT
CASRDDRGLYQPQHF
>TRBV5-6|NA|TRBD1|TRBJ2-7
TGTGCCAGCAGCCCGGGACAGGCCTATCGGGAGCAGTACTTC
CASSPGQAYREQYF
>TRBV29-1|NA|TRBD1|TRBJ2-1
TGCAGCGTTCCCTCCGGGACAGGGTCCTACAATGAGCAGTTCTTC
CSVPSGTGSYNEQFF
>TRBV19|NA|TRBD1|TRBJ1-4
TGTGCCAGTAGTAAACGAACCTACAGGGGCGCGAATGAAAAACTGTTTTTT
CASSKRTYRGANEKLFF
>TRBV7-2|once|TRBD1|TRBJ2-5
TGTGCCAGCAGCTCCTTCGGACAGGGGCAAGAGACCCAGTACTTC
CASSSFGQGQETQYF
>TRBV2|NA|TRBD1|TRBJ2-2
TGTGCCAGCAGTGCCCAGGGGGCCGGGGGCACCGGGGAGCTGTTTTTT
CASSAQGAGGTGELFF
>TRBV10-2|NA|TRBD1|TRBJ1-2
TGCGCCAGCAGTCCGGAGGGGGCGGGAGGCTACACCTTC
CASSPEGAGGYTF
>TRBV18|NA|NA|TRBJ1-1
TGTGCCAGCACCGCGGGCATCCAGAACACTGAAGCTTTCTTT
CASTAGIQNTEAFF
>TRBV7-2|once|TRBD2|TRBJ2-7
TGTGCCAGCAGCACTAGCGGATCCTACGAGCAGTACTTC
CASSTSGSYEQYF
>TRBV4-1|NA|NA|TRBJ2-1
TGCGCCAGCAGCCATCCTTTCTCGGACAGAAACAATGAGCAGTTCTTC
CASSHPFSDRNNEQFF
>TRBV19|NA|NA|TRBJ2-6
TGTGCCAGTAAGGGGCAGGCCTACTCTGGGGCCAACGTCCTGACTTTC
CASKGQAYSGANVLTF
>TRBV6-5|NA|NA|TRBJ1-5
TGTGCCAGCAGTTACCGCAGGGACAATCAGCCCCAGCATTTT
CASSYRRDNQPQHF
>TRBV5-1|few|TRBD2|TRBJ2-3
TGCGCCAGCAGCTTGGCTTTAGCGGGACGCACAGATACGCAGTATTTT
CASSLALAGRTDTQYF
>TRBV11-3|NA|NA|TRBJ1-3
TGTGCCAGCAGCGCGGCGGGGCGAAACACCATATATTTT
CASSAAGRNTIYF
>TRBV2|NA|NA|TRBJ2-7
TGTGCCAGCAGACAGCTCGAGCAGTACTTC
CASRQLEQYF
>TRBV6-6|few|NA|TRBJ1-4
TGTGCCAGCAGGGCAGCGGCAACTAATGAAAAACTGTTTTTT
CASRAAATNEKLFF
>TRBV6-1|NA|TRBD1|TRBJ2-5
TGTGCCAGCATCTCCGGGACAGCGTACCAAGAGACCCAGTACTTC
CASISGTAYQETQYF
>TRBV4-1|NA|TRBD2|TRBJ2-2
TGCGCCAGCAGCCAAGATGGTCTAGCGGGGGTTACCGGGGAGCTGTTTTTT
CASSQDGLAGVTGELFF
>TRBV5-1|NA|TRBD1|TRBJ2-1
TGCGCCAGCAGCTTGGCCAATGGTTACGGGGACAGGTCTTACAATGAGCAGTTCTTC
CASSLANGYGDRSYNEQFF
>TRBV5-1|NA|NA|TRBJ1-4
TGCGCCAGCAGCCGGACCTCGGACGCCAATGAAAAACTGTTTTTT
CASSRTSDANEKLFF
>TRBV18|NA|TRBD1|TRBJ2-2
TGTGCCAGCTCAGGGACAGACACCGGGGAGCTGTTTTTT
CASSGTDTGELFF
>TRBV5-5|NA|NA|TRBJ1-5
TGTGCCAGCAGCCCGGGGGCCGTACAGAAAAATCAGCCCCAGCATTTT
CASSPGAVQKNQPQHF
>TRBV11-2|NA|NA|TRBJ1-4
TGTGCCAGCAGCCGGGACACCGATGAAAAACTGTTTTTT
CASSRDTDEKLFF
>TRBV4-3|NA|NA|TRBJ1-2
TGCGCCAGCAGCCAAGAAAGTCAAGGGGCAGGGGCTACGGATGGCTACACCTTC
CASSQESQGAGATDGYTF
>TRBV30|NA|NA|TRBJ1-2
TGTGCCTGGAGGACCCCTAGGCAGTATGGCTACACCTTC
CAWRTPRQYGYTF
>TRBV5-4|NA|TRBD2|TRBJ2-1
TGTGCCAGCAGCGGGTATAGCGGGAGGTCTTCCTACAATGAGCAGTTCTTC
CASSGYSGRSSYNEQFF
>TRBV9|NA|NA|TRBJ2-5
TGTGCCAGCAGCGTAGACGGGACACCCCAAGAGACCCAGTACTTC
CASSVDGTPQETQYF
>TRBV29-1|few|NA|TRBJ2-2
TGCAGCGTTATGGCGGATATCAACACCGGGGAGCTGTTTTTT
CSVMADINTGELFF
>TRBV27|NA|TRBD2|TRBJ2-7
TGTGCCAGCAGGTCATCCGGGACTAGCGTGTACGAGCAGTACTTC
CASRSSGTSVYEQYF
>TRBV6-6|NA|TRBD2|TRBJ2-1
TGTGCCAGCAGGCCGGGCGGGGGGACTGAGCAGTTCTTC
CASRPGGGTEQFF
>TRBV19|NA|NA|TRBJ1-5
TGTGCCAGTAGTATAGAAGGGGGGCTCAATCAGCCCCAGCATTTT
CASSIEGGLNQPQHF
>TRBV19|NA|TRBD2|TRBJ2-3
TGTGCCAGTAGTAAGGCCAGCGGGAGGGATGCAGATACGCAGTATTTT
CASSKASGRDADTQYF
>TRBV9|few|NA|TRBJ1-3
TGTGCCAGCAGCGTAGCAGTCTCTGCCTTGGGGGGAAACACCATATATTTT
CASSVAVSALGGNTIYF
>TRBV5-4|NA|NA|TRBJ1-3
TGTGCCAGCAGCTTGTTGACCGAAAGCTCTGGAAACACCATATATTTT
CASSLLTESSGNTIYF
>TRBV9|NA|NA|TRBJ2-2
TGTGCCAGCAGCGTAGACCCGGGAACCGGGGAGCTGTTTTTT
CASSVDPGTGELFF
>TRBV29-1|NA|NA|TRBJ1-5
TGCAGCGTTGGGGACACCAATCAGCCCCAGCATTTT
CSVGDTNQPQHF
>TRBV6-1|NA|NA|TRBJ2-3
TGTGCCAGCAGTGTAAGGGGGGCCCTCGACACAGATACGCAGTATTTT
CASSVRGALDTDTQYF